The text below deals with one T cell receptor beta chain. The data stem from a study of blood T cell repertoires in COVID-19. The protocol was immunoSEQ multiplex PCR, while the TCRdb copy is restricted to in-frame clones and leaves out a portion. The table shows around 15,000 clones, with around 75% occurring only once. This CDR3 has 14 residues. Per the germline V gene, CDR1 is SGHTA and CDR2 is FQGTGA. With 2 bases removed from V and 6 bases from J, the gap between germline ends came to 10 bases. The source of this sequence is a man in his 60s with acute or convalescent COVID-19. The specimen sequenced was peripheral blood. The V call is TRBV7-3, the J call TRBJ2-2, with D possibly matching TRBD1 (6 bases). CDR3 in DNA: TGTGCCAGCAGCTTATCCCAGGGGCCCGGGGAGCTGTTTTTT. Its protein is CASSLSQGPGELFF.